Each of the 30 T cell receptor beta chains below was sequenced from the same sample in a study of T cell repertoires in cytomegalovirus infection. No antigen has been assigned to these receptors. TCRdb re-analysed the reads in MiXCR, keeping a single row per CDR3 protein. The sample lists about 180,000 distinct CDR3 sequences; 20% to 25% were seen once. Sequenced here: CD8+ T cells from cultured PBMCs, sampled from culture after CMV antigen stimulation. These receptor sequences come from a human donor in good health (CMV status not recorded). Some clones in this sample may be carry-over from other donors' samples.

This chain connects TRBV6-1 to TRBJ2-7; tentatively, D is TRBD1 (5 bases). V was trimmed by 4 bases and J by 2 bases, leaving 12 bases between them. Germline CDR1 reads MNHNS; CDR2 reads SASEGT. The CDR3 is 14 amino acids. Written as DNA, the CDR3 is TGTGCCAGCAGTGGGGGCCTCAACACCTACGAGCAGTACTTC. This sequence encodes CASSGGLNTYEQYF.

This clonotype was detected a few times. The V gene is TRBV6-8, the J gene TRBJ2-2, with D possibly TRBD1 on 6 matching bases. CDR3 size: 15 residues. The germline CDR1 and CDR2 sequences are MNHGY and SAAAGT. Trimming took 0 bases from V and 6 from J, leaving 11 bases between them. CDR3 loop: CASSYSPGAPGELFF. In DNA form, the CDR3 reads TGTGCCAGCAGTTACTCGCCAGGGGCGCCCGGGGAGCTGTTTTTT.

This clonotype was found once. The V and J genes are TRBV19 and TRBJ1-1; D not certain. Germline CDR1 and CDR2: LNHDA and SQIVND (reference sequence). This CDR3 is built from 12 residues. Trimming removed 8 bases at V and 5 bases at J, with 12 bases between. The CDR3 is CASGWGQTEAFF. CDR3 in DNA: TGTGCCAGTGGGTGGGGTCAGACTGAAGCTTTCTTT. Drawing the rest from reference TRBV19 and TRBJ1-1, the complete variable domain is DGGITQSPKYLFRKEGQNVTLSCEQNLNHDAMYWYRQDPGQGLRLIYYSQIVNDFQKGDIAEGYSVSREKKESFPLTVTSAQKNPTAFYLCASGWGQTEAFFGQGTRLTVV.

The CDR3 loop reads CASSLEASGGRTDTQYF. The CDR3 DNA follows: TGTGCCAGCAGCTTAGAGGCTAGCGGGGGGCGAACAGATACGCAGTATTTT. The gene calls are TRBV7-6 and TRBJ2-3, with 11 bases matching TRBD2. This CDR3 region has 17 residues. J gave up 3 bases and V 1 base, and 6 bases lay outside the gene matches. Per germline, CDR1 SGHVS and CDR2 FNYEAQ.

V gene TRBV7-2 combines with J gene TRBJ1-2; 7 bases are shared with TRBD1. CDR1 is SGHTA, CDR2 FQGNSA, per germline. The CDR3 runs 17 residues. V gave up 1 base and J gave up 3 bases; unmatched junction bases: 11. The CDR3 DNA sequence: TGTGCCAGCAGCTTAGAAGTCATCGAGACAGGGTACTATGGCTACACCTTC. Translation gives CASSLEVIETGYYGYTF.

V gene TRBV12-3 or TRBV12-4 combines with J gene TRBJ1-2, with no clear D. Trimming removed 3 bases from V and 0 bases from J, with 8 bases in between. CDR3 length equals 14 residues. This CDR3 is CASSFGQANYGYTF. The CDR3 region has the DNA TGTGCCAGCAGTTTTGGGCAGGCTAACTATGGCTACACCTTC.

The V and J genes are TRBV7-8 and TRBJ2-5; D gene ambiguous. The CDR3 runs 15 residues. The germline V and J ends were trimmed by 0 bases and 4 bases, with 12 bases remaining between them. The germline V gene has CDR1 SGHVS and CDR2 FQNEAQ. The CDR3 region is CASSLAGRTRETQYF. The CDR3 DNA is TGTGCCAGCAGCTTAGCGGGCCGGACGCGAGAGACCCAGTACTTC. Using reference TRBV7-8 and TRBJ2-5 for the parts outside the CDR3, the full variable domain is GAGVSQSPRYKVAKRGQDVALRCDPISGHVSLFWYQQALGQGPEFLTYFQNEAQLDKSGLPSDRFFAERPEGSVSTLKIQRTQQEDSAVYLCASSLAGRTRETQYFGPGTRLLVL.

The chain couples TRBV7-8 to TRBJ2-3; D is uncertain. Germline CDR1 and CDR2: SGHVS and FQNEAQ. V was pared by 4 bases and J by 0 bases, with 14 bases between. The CDR3 totals 16 residues. CDR3 protein: CASSSSPGLSTDTQYF. The CDR3 nucleotides read TGTGCCAGCAGCTCATCCCCGGGCCTAAGCACAGATACGCAGTATTTT.

This clonotype was counted a few times. The chain employs TRBV12-3 or TRBV12-4 and TRBJ1-4; 8 bases are a match to TRBD1. The CDR3 spans 16 residues. V lost 8 bases to trimming and J lost 8 bases; unmatched junction nucleotides: 16. CDR3 nucleotide sequence: TGTGCCAGCTCGCGGACAGGGAGTACAATTGGGGAAAAACTGTTTTTT. Amino acids: CASSRTGSTIGEKLFF.

The CDR3 nucleotides are TGTGCCAGCAAACAGGGGTCCGAGCAGTACTTC. It encodes CASKQGSEQYF. The chain carries TRBV27 and TRBJ2-7, with 7 bases matching TRBD1. The germline gives CDR1 MNHEY, CDR2 SMNVEV (reference sequence). V dropped 7 bases and J dropped 6; count of bases not matched to a gene: 3. The CDR3 extends over 11 amino acids.

This clonotype was picked up a small number of times. This chain joins TRBV7-9 and TRBJ1-2, with no clear D. Trimming shortened V by 5 bases and J by 2 bases, and 12 bases separated the two germline ends. Germline loops: CDR1 SEHNR, CDR2 FQNEAQ (reference sequence). The CDR3 length is 14 residues. The CDR3 here is CASSPSPLNYGYTF. The CDR3 nucleotides are TGTGCCAGCAGCCCATCGCCGTTAAACTATGGCTACACCTTC.

This clonotype was counted between two and nine times. V is TRBV6-2 or TRBV6-3 and J is TRBJ2-7, with D tentatively TRBD2 (6 bases). The germline V gene encodes CDR1 MNHEY and CDR2 SVGEGT. The CDR3 has 14 amino acids. V lost 5 bases and J lost 0, with 11 bases in between. CDR3 nucleotide sequence: TGTGCCAGCAGTCCTTCGGGGGTCTCCTACGAGCAGTACTTC. Translated: CASSPSGVSYEQYF.

The rearrangement links TRBV12-3 or TRBV12-4 to TRBJ2-5, with 8 bases identical to TRBD2. V shed 7 bases and J 1 base; nucleotides not matched to a gene: 8. The CDR3 covers 15 residues. The CDR3 region is CASTPPGLVQETQYF. The CDR3 DNA is TGTGCCAGCACCCCGCCGGGACTAGTCCAAGAGACCCAGTACTTC.

This clonotype has only a few counts. The chain recombines TRBV6-1 with TRBJ2-4, with D maybe TRBD1 (6 bases). V was pared by 9 bases and J by 0 bases, with 24 bases between. Germline values: CDR1 MNHNS, CDR2 SASEGT. The CDR3 extends over 18 amino acids. CDR3 sequence reads: CARHWGRGGGGAKNIQYF. In nucleotides, the CDR3 is TGTGCCAGGCACTGGGGCAGGGGCGGCGGAGGAGCCAAAAACATTCAGTACTTC.

This clonotype was seen a few times. V usage is TRBV20-1 and J usage is TRBJ1-5, with unresolved D. V lost 0 bases to trimming and J lost 0 bases, with 9 bases between them. Germline V gene data show CDR1 as DFQATT and CDR2 as SNEGSKA (reference sequence). This CDR3 comprises 15 residues. CDR3 DNA sequence: TGCAGTGCTAGAGATGTAGCGCATAGCAATCAGCCCCAGCATTTT. Amino acids: CSARDVAHSNQPQHF.

The chain uses TRBV12-3 or TRBV12-4 and TRBJ1-5; TRBD1 agrees at 8 bases. V lost 8 bases, J lost 12 bases, and 15 bases stayed unmatched. The CDR3 sequence is 14 residues long. CDR3 protein: CASGFPGTGHDQHF. CDR3 coding DNA: TGTGCCAGCGGGTTCCCCGGGACAGGCCACGACCAGCATTTT.

The chain employs TRBV15 and TRBJ2-5; 9 nucleotides agree with TRBD1. The CDR3 length is 15 residues. The ends lost 4 bases at V and 4 bases at J; junction bases unmatched: 7. Germline CDR1 reads LNHNV; CDR2 reads YYDKDF (reference sequence). The CDR3 here is CATSTRQGVIETQYF. The CDR3 nucleotides read TGTGCCACCAGCACCAGACAGGGGGTAATAGAGACCCAGTACTTC.

This sequence joins TRBV4-1 and TRBJ1-5; D is possibly TRBD1 (5 bases). Trimming took 0 bases from V and 0 from J, leaving 6 bases between them. The CDR3 spans 15 residues. In germline, CDR1 is MGHRA, CDR2 YSYEKL. Here the CDR3 DNA reads TGCGCCAGCAGCCAAGAACAGGATAGCAATCAGCCCCAGCATTTT. Its protein product is CASSQEQDSNQPQHF.

This chain uses TRBV20-1 with TRBJ2-3, with 7 bases matching TRBD2. The CDR3 spans 18 residues. Germline CDR1 is DFQATT and CDR2 is SNEGSKA (reference sequence). The V gene end was trimmed by 0 bases and the J gene end by 4 bases; junction bases not matched to a gene: 16. CDR3 residues: CSARDLGGTERSPDTQYF. The CDR3, as DNA: TGCAGTGCTAGAGATTTGGGAGGGACTGAACGCTCCCCAGATACGCAGTATTTT.

There are a few counts of this clonotype. The genes are TRBV28 and TRBJ2-1; 9 nucleotides match TRBD2. V gave up 3 bases and J gave up 9 bases; unmatched junction bases: 9. Germline V gene lookup returns CDR1 MDHEN and CDR2 SYDVKM. CDR3 length equals 15 residues. This CDR3 reads CASSFGERGDAEQFF. DNA for the CDR3: TGTGCCAGCAGTTTTGGAGAGCGGGGGGACGCTGAGCAGTTCTTC.

This clonotype was seen a single time. The V gene is TRBV6-1, the J gene TRBJ2-7, with TRBD1 identical over 8 bases. The CDR3 sequence is 14 residues long. V shed 7 bases, J shed 5 bases, and the junction held 10 bases outside the gene matches. Per the germline V gene, CDR1 is MNHNS and CDR2 is SASEGT. CDR3 sequence: CASTAGQEINEQYF. CDR3 bases: TGTGCCAGCACCGCGGGACAGGAAATAAACGAGCAGTACTTC.

This clonotype was seen a few times. CDR3: CASSLYDRALSGNTIYF. The DNA of the CDR3 is TGTGCCAGCAGCTTGTACGACAGGGCACTCTCTGGAAACACCATATATTTT. V is TRBV11-2 and J is TRBJ1-3, with TRBD1 matching 7 bases. The CDR3 length is 17 residues. CDR1 is SGHAT and CDR2 is FQNNGV in the germline V gene. J lost 0 bases, V lost 3 bases, and 8 bases had no gene match.

This clonotype was detected a few times. The chain uses TRBV11-2 and TRBJ2-6, with D maybe TRBD1 (6 bases). This CDR3 spans 19 amino acids. V was clipped by 0 bases and J by 4 bases, with 19 bases between them. Germline values: CDR1 SGHAT, CDR2 FQNNGV. CDR3 sequence: CASSLDVVQGLTGANVLTF. The CDR3 nucleotides read TGTGCCAGCAGCTTAGATGTGGTACAGGGCCTAACCGGGGCCAACGTCCTGACTTTC.

This clonotype was detected a few times. This sequence joins TRBV4-2 and TRBJ1-1; 10 nucleotides agree with TRBD1. The CDR3 extends over 17 amino acids. In germline, CDR1 is LGHNA, CDR2 YNFKEQ. The V segment lost 4 bases and the J segment 0 bases; nucleotides outside the gene matches: 8. DNA for the CDR3: TGTGCCAGCAGCCCCCACCGGGACAGGGGAGTGAACACTGAAGCTTTCTTT. The encoded protein is CASSPHRDRGVNTEAFF.

This clonotype has only a few counts. J is TRBJ2-1 and V is TRBV7-6, with a possible D match to TRBD2 (5 bases). V was clipped by 2 bases and J by 8 bases, with 16 bases between them. Germline loops: CDR1 SGHVS, CDR2 FNYEAQ. The CDR3 runs to 15 residues. CDR3 protein: CASSLTGSVTDEQFF. The CDR3 DNA reads TGTGCCAGCAGCTTAACGGGGTCGGTAACCGATGAGCAGTTCTTC.

The rearrangement joins TRBV20-1 to TRBJ1-6, with 12 bases identical to TRBD1. The junction had 7 bases not matched to a gene; V was cut back by 0 bases and J by 7 bases. This CDR3 comprises 17 residues. Germline CDR1 and CDR2: DFQATT and SNEGSKA (reference sequence). CDR3 nucleotide sequence: TGCAGTGCTAGAGATCGCGGGACAGGGGGCCTAAATTCACCCCTCCACTTT. This gives the protein CSARDRGTGGLNSPLHF.

The chain has TRBV7-9 and TRBJ2-7; D possibly uses TRBD1 or TRBD2 (6 bases each). The CDR3 is 17 amino acids. Trimming stripped 5 bases from V and 3 bases from J, with 23 bases between. Per germline, CDR1 SEHNR and CDR2 FQNEAQ (reference sequence). The CDR3: CASSPRRDQGHLYEQYF. CDR3 nucleotide sequence: TGTGCCAGCAGCCCGCGGCGGGACCAGGGGCATCTCTACGAGCAGTACTTC.

The chain couples TRBV27 to TRBJ1-5; D might be TRBD1 (5 bases). V gave up 6 bases and J gave up 6 bases, with 9 bases separating them. The CDR3 covers 12 residues. Germline lookup yields CDR1 MNHEY and CDR2 SMNVEV (reference sequence). CDR3 sequence reads: CASRRGSQPQHF. The DNA of the CDR3 is TGTGCCAGCAGGAGGGGAAGTCAGCCCCAGCATTTT.

This clonotype has more than one count but fewer than ten. V and J are TRBV4-1 and TRBJ1-6; D remains unclear. Germline values: CDR1 MGHRA, CDR2 YSYEKL. V lost 0 bases and J lost 0, with 9 bases in between. This CDR3 comprises 17 residues. CDR3 sequence: CASSQDQTSSYNSPLHF. CDR3 nucleotide sequence: TGCGCCAGCAGCCAAGATCAGACCAGCTCCTATAATTCACCCCTCCACTTT.

In this sample, this clonotype turned up a few times. V usage is TRBV7-2 and J usage is TRBJ2-3; TRBD2 matches 11 bases. Per the germline V gene, CDR1 is SGHTA and CDR2 is FQGNSA. CDR3 size: 17 residues. Unmatched junction bases numbered 10, after V lost 5 bases and J lost 3 bases. The CDR3 sequence: CASSPNSGGAGTDTQYF. CDR3 DNA sequence: TGTGCCAGCAGCCCCAATAGCGGGGGGGCCGGTACAGATACGCAGTATTTT. Full variable domain (remainder filled in from reference TRBV7-2 and TRBJ2-3): GAGVSQSPSNKVTEKGKDVELRCDPISGHTALYWYRQSLGQGLEFLIYFQGNSAPDKSGLPSDRFSAERTGGSVSTLTIQRTQQEDSAVYLCASSPNSGGAGTDTQYFGPGTRLTVL.